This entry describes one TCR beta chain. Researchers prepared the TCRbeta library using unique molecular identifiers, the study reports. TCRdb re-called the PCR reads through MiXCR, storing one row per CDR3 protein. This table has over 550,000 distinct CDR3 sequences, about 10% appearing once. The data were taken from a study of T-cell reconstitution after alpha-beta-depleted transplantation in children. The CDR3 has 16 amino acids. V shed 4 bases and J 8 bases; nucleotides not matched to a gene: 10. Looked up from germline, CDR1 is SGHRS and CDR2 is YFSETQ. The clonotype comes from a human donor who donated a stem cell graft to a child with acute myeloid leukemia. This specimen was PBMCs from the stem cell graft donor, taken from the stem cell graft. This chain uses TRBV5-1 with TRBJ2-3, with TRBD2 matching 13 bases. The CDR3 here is CASSLGLAGEGVTQYF. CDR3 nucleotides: TGCGCCAGCAGCCTTGGACTAGCGGGGGAAGGTGTTACGCAGTATTTT. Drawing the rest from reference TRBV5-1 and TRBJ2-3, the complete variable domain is KAGVTQTPRYLIKTRGQQVTLSCSPISGHRSVSWYQQTPGQGLQFLFEYFSETQRNKGNFPGRFSGRQFSNSRSEMNVSTLELGDSALYLCASSLGLAGEGVTQYFGPGTRLTVL.